Below, one T cell receptor (beta chain) is given with its context. The data belong to a study of blood T cell repertoires in COVID-19. Turning to the study itself: Italy, Spain and the United States were the sources of the convalescent and acute COVID-19 samples. PBMCs, B-cell-depleted T cells, or T cells were the source of the cDNA or gDNA that made up the material.

In the authors' methods: The authors estimated nucleated cell counts from reference gene primer amplification. The protocol was immunoSEQ multiplex PCR, while the TCRdb copy is restricted to in-frame clones and leaves out a portion. That table supplies the V and J calls and clone size; D and trimming were determined from the DNA. The sample holds over 80,000 clones, about 88% seen once. With V trimmed by 2 bases and J by 10 bases, 5 bases remained unmatched. CDR1 is MGHDK, CDR2 SYGVNS, per germline. The CDR3 covers 14 residues. This sequence joins TRBV25-1 and TRBJ1-4; 9 bases are a match to TRBD1. The specimen sequenced was peripheral blood. The clonotype was recovered from a woman aged 80 or over with acute or convalescent COVID-19. In DNA form, the CDR3 reads TGTGCCAGCAGTGAAGGGACAGGGTACGGAAAACTGTTTTTT. Translated: CASSEGTGYGKLFF. Supplemented by reference TRBV25-1 and TRBJ1-4, the full variable domain reads EADIYQTPRYLVIGTGKKITLECSQTMGHDKMYWYQQDPGMELHLIHYSYGVNSTEKGDLSSESTVSRIRTEHFPLTLESARPSHTSQYLCASSEGTGYGKLFFGSGTQLSVL.